The rows below give T cell receptor beta chains drawn from one sample of a study of T cell repertoires in cytomegalovirus infection. TCRdb reprocessed the reads with MiXCR, giving one entry per CDR3 protein. The sample lists roughly 500,000 distinct CDR3 sequences; about 11% were seen once. What was sequenced was PBMCs. The origin of the receptors is a human donor in good health (CMV status not recorded). Some clones in this sample may be carry-over from other donors' samples. The CDR3 runs from the conserved cysteine through the conserved F or W. The D gene is left open where the match is weak. Size tells how often a clone was seen (once, few, many) or the class of an expanded clone, and some rows leave it out.

v_call	j_call	d_call	clone_size	cdr3_nt	cdr3_aa
TRBV20-1	TRBJ2-7	-	few	TGCAGTGCTAGAGGGGCTCCGGGCCTCTACGAGCAGTACTTC	CSARGAPGLYEQYF
TRBV5-4	TRBJ2-4	-	many	TGTGCCAGCAGCTTGGGGGGCCAGTACCTGGGCAAAAACATTCAGTACTTC	CASSLGGQYLGKNIQYF
TRBV2	TRBJ1-2	TRBD1	-	TGTGCCAGCAGACCCGGGACAGGGGGCGCAGACTATGGCTACACCTTC	CASRPGTGGADYGYTF
TRBV11-1	TRBJ2-1	TRBD2	many	TGTGCCAGCAGCTCGACTAGCGGGGGGCCAAATGAGCAGTTCTTC	CASSSTSGGPNEQFF
TRBV7-9	TRBJ2-5	-	many	TGTGCCAGCAGCCGCGAGGGACGGCCGGAGACCCAGTACTTC	CASSREGRPETQYF
TRBV19	TRBJ1-3	-	few	TGTGCCAGTACCACCCGGAGGGAAAGCTCTGGAAACACCATATATTTT	CASTTRRESSGNTIYF
TRBV5-6	TRBJ1-1	-	many	TGTGCCAGCAGCGTACTGAACACTGAAGCTTTCTTT	CASSVLNTEAFF
TRBV20-1	TRBJ2-2	TRBD1	-	TGCAGTGCTAGGCCGCCGGGACAGGGGGCAGCCGGGGAGCTGTTTTTT	CSARPPGQGAAGELFF
TRBV18	TRBJ1-5	TRBD1	few	TGTGCCAGCTCACTCCGACAGGGGCCGAATCAGCCCCAGCATTTT	CASSLRQGPNQPQHF
TRBV18	TRBJ2-3	-	-	TGTGCCAGCTCACCCGTCAACACAGATACGCAGTATTTT	CASSPVNTDTQYF
TRBV7-8	TRBJ1-5	-	many	TGTGCCAGCAGCTTAATGACGGGGGATCAGCCCCAGCATTTT	CASSLMTGDQPQHF
TRBV5-6	TRBJ2-5	TRBD2	many	TGTGCCAGCAGCTCAAGCGGGGTATGGGACCAAGAGACCCAGTACTTC	CASSSSGVWDQETQYF
TRBV5-4	TRBJ2-1	TRBD2	many	TGTGCCAGCAGCCTTATAGCGGGAGGGGTTAATGAGCAGTTCTTC	CASSLIAGGVNEQFF
TRBV27	TRBJ2-7	TRBD1	many	TGTGCCAGCGCACCAGGGGGTAGCTACGAGCAGTACTTC	CASAPGGSYEQYF
TRBV7-2	TRBJ2-2	TRBD2	many	TGTGCCAGTTCACGGACTAGCGGGAAGGGGGAGCTGTTTTTT	CASSRTSGKGELFF